These T cell receptor beta chains were read from a single sample in a study of monozygotic twins with inflammatory bowel disease. TCRdb reanalyzed the 5' RACE reads, giving one entry per CDR3 protein sequence and no DNA. The sample features roughly 160,000 distinct CDR3 sequences, with roughly 2.4% in its top ten. Material for sequencing was blood. The receptor set was obtained from a human donor with ulcerative colitis or Crohn's disease, or a healthy co-twin of an affected twin (not recorded which). Both conserved end residues are part of each CDR3.

v_call	j_call	cdr3_aa
TRBV19	TRBJ1-5	CASSRGQGGHQPQHF
TRBV21-1	TRBJ1-1	CASSNERGVTEAFF
TRBV7-8	TRBJ2-7	CASSLAGLAGLRFPYEQYF
TRBV11-1	TRBJ2-5	CASIHLLAGGRLQETQYF
TRBV18	TRBJ1-1	CASSPLTGAMNTEAFF
TRBV20-1	TRBJ1-1	CSARIPPGRDNTEAFF
TRBV20-1	TRBJ2-2	CSAPGEGDFTGELFF
TRBV7-2	TRBJ1-5	CASSLVGGSIEPQHF
TRBV12-3/TRBV12-4	TRBJ2-7	CASSLASYEQYF
TRBV25-1	TRBJ2-3	CASSDLRRGLAGASTDTQYF
TRBV7-2	TRBJ1-5	CASSFGLRGLHQPQHF
TRBV12-3/TRBV12-4	TRBJ2-5	CASTAASGGLETQYF
TRBV27	TRBJ2-1	CASSLSPGTSYNEQFF
TRBV20-1	TRBJ1-1	CSARGGASGDTEAFF
TRBV6-5	TRBJ2-1	CASSYPSGGRGSYNEQFF
TRBV7-3	TRBJ2-7	CASSLLAGGSYEQYF
TRBV6-1	TRBJ1-4	CASREPTGGNEKLFF
TRBV20-1	TRBJ1-4	CSARGGPGNGEKLFF
TRBV4-3	TRBJ2-3	CASSRAGPPGPDTQYF
TRBV20-1	TRBJ2-5	CSATLAGVQETQYF
TRBV20-1	TRBJ1-5	CSARDRSSSNQPQHF
TRBV24-1	TRBJ1-1	CATSSSGGGKRNTEAFF
TRBV28	TRBJ2-1	CASSFQGSASYNEQFF
TRBV7-9	TRBJ2-5	CASSLDQETQYF
TRBV7-8	TRBJ2-7	CASSLEIGRSSSYEQYF
TRBV7-9	TRBJ2-1	CASSLAASGSSYNEQFF
TRBV15	TRBJ1-5	CATSSRPGGQVLAPQHF
TRBV25-1	TRBJ1-6	CASSLGQGISPLHF
TRBV29-1	TRBJ1-1	CSFRDPRLGAFF
TRBV19	TRBJ1-1	CASSLPMGVGTEAFF
TRBV19	TRBJ2-7	CASSSMREIGYEQYF
TRBV5-1	TRBJ1-2	CASSLRGARGYTF
TRBV18	TRBJ2-4	CASSPMKNIQYF
TRBV6-2/TRBV6-3	TRBJ2-3	CASSRDRAGGTQYF
TRBV28	TRBJ2-7	CASKQGYEQYF
TRBV6-4	TRBJ2-2	CASSDSRDTGELFF
TRBV28	TRBJ1-5	CASSKGGDSQPQHF
TRBV7-2	TRBJ1-5	CASSLASPGQRSGQPQHF
TRBV27	TRBJ2-2	CASSWGQGAAGELFF
TRBV20-1	TRBJ2-7	CSARHNTGYEQYF
TRBV4-1	TRBJ2-7	CASSQEPKGFYEQYF
TRBV5-1	TRBJ2-1	CASSLGTINEQFF
TRBV20-1	TRBJ2-7	CSAADLRAGGGEQYF
TRBV19	TRBJ1-1	CASSKFRGTNTEAFF
TRBV20-1	TRBJ1-1	CSARQGSTEAFF
TRBV2	TRBJ1-2	CASTPDRADGYTF
TRBV12-3/TRBV12-4	TRBJ2-2	CASRLHGGGETGELFF
TRBV3-1	TRBJ2-3	CASSQVGDVFWVPWRYF
TRBV7-6	TRBJ1-6	CASSLTGSSYNSPLHF
TRBV3-1	TRBJ2-1	CASSQEGGTYNEQFF
TRBV7-2	TRBJ2-3	CASSFPGQGSIDTQYF
TRBV20-1	TRBJ2-5	CSARLASQETQYF
TRBV3-1	TRBJ1-1	CASSPGQGDTEAFF